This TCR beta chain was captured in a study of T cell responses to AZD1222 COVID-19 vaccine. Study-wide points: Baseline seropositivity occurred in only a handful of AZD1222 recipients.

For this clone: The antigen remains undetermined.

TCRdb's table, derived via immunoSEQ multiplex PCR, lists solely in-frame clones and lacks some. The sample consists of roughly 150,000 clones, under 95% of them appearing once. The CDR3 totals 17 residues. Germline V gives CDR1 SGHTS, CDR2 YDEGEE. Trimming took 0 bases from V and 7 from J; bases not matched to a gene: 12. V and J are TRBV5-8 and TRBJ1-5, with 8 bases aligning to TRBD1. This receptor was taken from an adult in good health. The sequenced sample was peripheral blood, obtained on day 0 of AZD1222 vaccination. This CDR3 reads CASSLGTGNPRVQPQHF. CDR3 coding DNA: TGTGCCAGCAGCTTGGGGACAGGGAATCCACGGGTACAGCCCCAGCATTTT.